Below, 21 T cell receptor beta chains from the same sample are listed, as sequenced in a study of shared clonotypes between healthy human individuals. Sequenced by immunoSEQ multiplex PCR; TCRdb stores in-frame clones only, minus some. The sample records over 700,000 clones, roughly 72% being singletons. The sequenced sample was memory CD4+ T cells sorted from blood. The subset here: CD45RA-negative fraction. The receptors shown here come from a woman between 25 and 40 years old in good health.

V gene TRBV28 combines with J gene TRBJ1-5; TRBD1 matches 7 bases. The V and J ends lost 3 bases and 7 bases, in that order; junction bases with no gene match: 9. The germline V gene has CDR1 MDHEN and CDR2 SYDVKM. The CDR3 runs to 15 residues. The CDR3 sequence is CASSFLRQGGQPQHF. The CDR3 DNA follows: TGTGCCAGCAGTTTCCTTAGACAGGGAGGCCAGCCCCAGCATTTT.

The CDR3 reads CASSSNRGTTDTQYF. The DNA for the CDR3 is TGTGCCAGTAGTTCCAACAGGGGAACCACAGATACGCAGTATTTT. The rearrangement uses TRBV19 and TRBJ2-3; 7 positions agree with TRBD1. Germline CDR1 and CDR2: LNHDA and SQIVND (reference sequence). The CDR3 is made up of 15 amino acids. J lost 2 bases, V lost 5 bases, and 7 bases had no gene match.

A few counts support this clone. The chain has TRBV28 and TRBJ1-5, with 7 bases that match TRBD1. V was clipped by 5 bases and J by 2 bases; unmatched bases: 3. The CDR3 is 14 amino acids. CDR1 MDHEN and CDR2 SYDVKM come from the germline V gene. The DNA of the CDR3 is TGTGCCAGCAGTGTGGGGACAGGCAATCAGCCCCAGCATTTT. This sequence encodes CASSVGTGNQPQHF. Using reference TRBV28 and TRBJ1-5 for the parts outside the CDR3, the full variable domain is DVKVTQSSRYLVKRTGEKVFLECVQDMDHENMFWYRQDPGLGLRLIYFSYDVKMKEKGDIPEGYSVSREKKERFSLILESASTNQTSMYLCASSVGTGNQPQHFGDGTRLSIL.

V and J are TRBV28 and TRBJ1-4, with D possibly TRBD1 on 5 matching bases. CDR3 length: 16 residues. Trimming shortened V by 6 bases and J by 5 bases, and 19 bases separated the two germline ends. Germline V gene data show CDR1 as MDHEN and CDR2 as SYDVKM. The CDR3 sequence: CASSPPLGGGNEKLFF. DNA for the CDR3: TGTGCCAGCAGCCCTCCACTTGGGGGAGGGAATGAAAAACTGTTTTTT.

This sequence joins TRBV6-1 and TRBJ1-5; TRBD1 might be the D (5 bases). Per germline, CDR1 MNHNS and CDR2 SASEGT. This CDR3 spans 14 amino acids. Trimming took 0 bases from V and 7 from J, leaving 10 bases between them. The CDR3, as DNA: TGTGCCAGCAGTGAAGCGCTTTGGGGCCAGCCCCAGCATTTT. Its protein product is CASSEALWGQPQHF.

The chain is built from TRBV30 and TRBJ2-7, with TRBD2 matching 9 bases. The CDR3 length is 14 residues. With 3 bases clipped from V and 3 bases from J, the junction kept 6 bases outside the gene matches. The V gene's germline CDR1 is GTSNPN and CDR2 SVGIG (reference sequence). This chain's CDR3 is CAWRGLARDYEQYF. CDR3 in DNA: TGTGCCTGGAGGGGACTAGCCAGAGACTACGAGCAGTACTTC.

This clone was found a few times. J is TRBJ1-5 and V is TRBV19; 8 nucleotides line up with TRBD1. The CDR3 runs 14 residues. Germline assignment: CDR1 LNHDA and CDR2 SQIVND (reference sequence). The trim removed 6 bases at V and 5 bases at J, leaving 6 bases unmatched. For the CDR3, the DNA is TGTGCCAGTAGCACAGGGGGTCGAGATCAGCCCCAGCATTTT. It specifies CASSTGGRDQPQHF. The variable domain in full, with the rest retrieved from reference TRBV19 and TRBJ1-5, is DGGITQSPKYLFRKEGQNVTLSCEQNLNHDAMYWYRQDPGQGLRLIYYSQIVNDFQKGDIAEGYSVSREKKESFPLTVTSAQKNPTAFYLCASSTGGRDQPQHFGDGTRLSIL.

The chain links TRBV7-3 to TRBJ2-7, with D possibly TRBD1 on 6 matching bases. CDR1 SGHTA and CDR2 FQGTGA come from the germline V gene. The CDR3 totals 14 residues. V shed 4 bases and J shed 5 bases, with 15 bases lying between them. CDR3 region: CASSSLGGLDEQYF. DNA of the CDR3: TGTGCCAGCAGCTCCCTTGGGGGCCTCGACGAGCAGTACTTC.

This CDR3 is CASSQPGQRNYGYTF. The CDR3 DNA reads as TGTGCCAGCAGCCAACCCGGACAGCGTAACTATGGCTACACCTTC. V gene TRBV5-5 combines with J gene TRBJ1-2, with D possibly TRBD1 on 6 matching bases. This CDR3 has 15 residues. Germline CDR1 is SGHKS and CDR2 is YYEKEE (reference sequence). Trimming removed 4 bases from V and 1 base from J, with 14 bases in between.

The chain carries TRBV5-1 and TRBJ1-2, with TRBD1 matching 8 bases. Germline V gives CDR1 SGHRS, CDR2 YFSETQ. The length of the CDR3 is 14 residues. J lost 4 bases, V lost 3 bases, and 5 bases had no gene match. This chain's CDR3 is CASSSQGVGYGYTF. The CDR3 coding sequence is TGCGCCAGCAGCTCACAGGGGGTGGGCTATGGCTACACCTTC.

V is TRBV6-1 and J is TRBJ2-7, with D tentatively TRBD1 (8 bases). Germline assignment: CDR1 MNHNS and CDR2 SASEGT. Trimming cost V 4 bases and J 5 bases, with 21 bases left between them. There are 16 residues in the CDR3. The CDR3 bases are TGTGCCAGCAGTGCCCGCGGGGGCAGGGGGCTAAACGAGCAGTACTTC. Encoded protein: CASSARGGRGLNEQYF.

V and J are TRBV28 and TRBJ2-3; 9 nucleotides agree with TRBD1. CDR1 and CDR2 (germline): MDHEN, SYDVKM. This CDR3 region has 15 residues. V shed 5 bases and J 6 bases; nucleotides not matched to a gene: 9. CDR3 in amino acids: CASSPPQGAFDTQYF. For the CDR3, the DNA is TGTGCCAGCAGTCCCCCACAGGGGGCGTTTGATACGCAGTATTTT.

The chain has TRBV27 and TRBJ2-7, with D perhaps TRBD2 (6 bases). Germline V gives CDR1 MNHEY, CDR2 SMNVEV (reference sequence). The CDR3 length is 15 residues. Trimming took 5 bases from V and 0 from J, leaving 14 bases between them. CDR3 bases: TGTGCCAGCAGTGACGAGGGAGGTAGCTCCTACGAGCAGTACTTC. This sequence encodes CASSDEGGSSYEQYF.

The CDR3 DNA is TGTGCCAGCAGCGGGACAGGGACTTGGGAAAAACTGTTTTTT. This codes for CASSGTGTWEKLFF. The rearrangement links TRBV6-5 to TRBJ1-4, with TRBD1 matching 9 bases. Germline V gives CDR1 MNHEY, CDR2 SVGAGI. CDR3 size: 14 residues. Trimming removed 6 bases from V and 8 bases from J; junction bases left unmatched: 7.

This chain uses TRBV5-1 with TRBJ1-3; D is unclear. This CDR3 region has 17 residues. The V end was cut by 0 bases, the J end by 2 bases, with 15 bases between. Germline loops: CDR1 SGHRS, CDR2 YFSETQ. This CDR3 is CASSLELGGRAGNTIYF. The DNA for the CDR3 is TGCGCCAGCAGCTTGGAATTAGGCGGGAGAGCTGGAAACACCATATATTTT.

V is TRBV2 and J is TRBJ2-7; 7 positions agree with TRBD1. The CDR3 covers 14 residues. The V gene end was trimmed by 1 base and the J gene end by 2 bases; junction bases not matched to a gene: 2. Germline V gene data show CDR1 as SNHLY and CDR2 as FYNNEI. The CDR3 is CASSEEQGPYEQYF. DNA for the CDR3: TGTGCCAGCAGTGAAGAACAGGGGCCCTACGAGCAGTACTTC. Full variable domain (missing parts from reference TRBV2 and TRBJ2-7): EPEVTQTPSHQVTQMGQEVILRCVPISNHLYFYWYRQILGQKVEFLVSFYNNEISEKSEIFDDQFSVERPDGSNFTLKIRSTKLEDSAMYFCASSEEQGPYEQYFGPGTRLTVT.

CDR3 sequence (DNA): TGTGCCAGTAGTAGTGCCCCTAGTAGGACTCGGAGTGAGCAGTTCTTC. Its translation is CASSSAPSRTRSEQFF. The chain links TRBV19 to TRBJ2-1, with TRBD2 as a possible D gene (5 bases). Germline CDR1 and CDR2: LNHDA and SQIVND (reference sequence). The length of the CDR3 is 16 residues. V was shortened by 4 bases and J by 9 bases, with 22 bases between the two germline ends.

With respect to this clone: Mismatch with germline at one junction end may stem from a read error. V usage is TRBV6-1 and J usage is TRBJ1-2; D unresolved. The CDR3 covers 12 residues. CDR1 is MNHNS, CDR2 SASEGT, per germline. CDR3 DNA: TGTGCCAGCAGTGAACAGGACGAACCCGAAATCTTC. Its protein is CASSEQDEPEIF.

The rearrangement joins TRBV25-1 to TRBJ2-1; TRBD1 matches 9 bases. V lost 3 bases and J lost 3; bases outside the gene matches: 6. CDR1 MGHDK and CDR2 SYGVNS come from the germline V gene. CDR3 size: 16 residues. CDR3 amino acids: CASSEGTGGVYNEQFF. The CDR3 bases are TGTGCCAGCAGTGAGGGAACAGGGGGCGTCTACAATGAGCAGTTCTTC.

There are a few counts of this clone. V usage is TRBV19 and J usage is TRBJ1-1, with D uncertain. Germline V CDR1 and CDR2: LNHDA, SQIVND (reference sequence). The CDR3 is made up of 12 amino acids. Trimming took off 5 bases at V and 1 base at J, with 5 bases between the two ends. CDR3 residues: CASSRQNTEAFF. The CDR3 DNA reads TGTGCCAGTAGTCGACAGAACACTGAAGCTTTCTTT.

J is TRBJ2-1 and V is TRBV7-7; D is uncertain. This CDR3 region has 15 residues. The germline V gene has CDR1 SSHAT and CDR2 FNYEAQ (reference sequence). Trimming stripped 0 bases from V and 5 bases from J, with 11 bases between. CDR3 nucleotides: TGTGCCAGCAGCTTAGCTTTTGGCAGTAACAATGAGCAGTTCTTC. Protein product: CASSLAFGSNNEQFF. Full variable domain (outside the CDR3, taken from reference TRBV7-7 and TRBJ2-1): GAGVSQSPRYKVTKRGQDVTLRCDPISSHATLYWYQQALGQGPEFLTYFNYEAQPDKSGLPSDRFSAERPEGSISTLTIQRTEQRDSAMYRCASSLAFGSNNEQFFGPGTRLTVL.